What follows are 17 T cell receptor beta chains derived from one specimen sequenced in a study of cytomegalovirus exposure and HLA in healthy donors. In the PCR, 60 Vbeta and 13 Jbeta primers were used. Produced via immunoSEQ multiplex PCR; TCRdb's table is partial and in-frame only. The listing contains more than 50,000 clones. Sequenced sample: PBMCs. Receptors originate from a man aged 45-65 years in good health and CMV-seropositive.

The genes are TRBV6-1 and TRBJ1-3; 8 bases are a match to TRBD1. The trim removed 4 bases at V and 0 bases at J, leaving 11 bases unmatched. This CDR3 spans 18 amino acids. The germline V gene has CDR1 MNHNS and CDR2 SASEGT. As DNA, the CDR3 is TGTGCCAGCAGTGGGAGTGGGACAGGACCCTTCTCTGGAAACACCATATATTTT. Amino acid sequence: CASSGSGTGPFSGNTIYF.

The chain employs TRBV6-1 and TRBJ1-5; 7 nucleotides align to TRBD1. Losses at the gene ends were 0 bases for V and 6 bases for J; bases not matched to a gene: 2. Per germline, CDR1 MNHNS and CDR2 SASEGT. This CDR3 contains 14 residues. This chain's CDR3 is CASSEAGQSQPQHF. The CDR3 DNA sequence: TGTGCCAGCAGTGAAGCGGGACAGTCTCAGCCCCAGCATTTT.

The chain carries TRBV5-1 and TRBJ2-1; the match to TRBD2 covers 12 bases. The germline V gene has CDR1 SGHRS and CDR2 YFSETQ. The CDR3 is 15 residues long. The V gene end was trimmed by 8 bases and the J gene end by 6 bases; junction bases not matched to a gene: 9. CDR3 sequence (DNA): TGCGCCAGTACCCTCCTAGCGGGGGGGAGCAATGAGCAGTTCTTC. This sequence encodes CASTLLAGGSNEQFF.

This sequence joins TRBV29-1 and TRBJ2-3; 7 nucleotides line up with TRBD2. This CDR3 comprises 15 residues. Germline V gives CDR1 SQVTM, CDR2 ANQGSEA. Trimming at V came to 6 bases and at J to 0 bases, leaving 9 bases not matched to a gene. The CDR3 coding sequence is TGCAGCGTCGGGGGACTACTCTCTAGCACAGATACGCAGTATTTT. Its translation: CSVGGLLSSTDTQYF.

The chain recombines TRBV18 with TRBJ2-1; the match to TRBD2 covers 10 bases. The CDR3 is made up of 14 amino acids. From germline, CDR1 is KGHSH and CDR2 LQKENI. V was clipped by 6 bases and J by 5 bases; unmatched bases: 4. CDR3 sequence reads: CASSRTSGDNEQFF. CDR3 nucleotides: TGTGCCAGCTCTCGGACTAGCGGTGACAATGAGCAGTTCTTC.

This chain joins TRBV28 and TRBJ2-3; 14 bases map to TRBD2. The CDR3 is 19 amino acids. Germline V lookup: CDR1 MDHEN, CDR2 SYDVKM. V was pared by 5 bases and J by 3 bases, with 13 bases of the junction left unmatched. Written as DNA, the CDR3 is TGTGCCAGCAGTCAATTCGGGACTAGCGGGAGCCCACAAACAGATACGCAGTATTTT. It is translated as CASSQFGTSGSPQTDTQYF.

The chain is built from TRBV5-6 and TRBJ1-6; a weak D match, TRBD1 (5 bases). This CDR3 contains 13 residues. The germline V and J ends were trimmed by 3 bases and 7 bases, with 8 bases remaining between them. The germline CDR1 and CDR2 sequences are SGHDT and YYEEEE. The CDR3 bases are TGTGCCAGCAGCTCGCCAGGGAATTCACCCCTCCACTTT. This gives the protein CASSSPGNSPLHF.

The gene calls are TRBV5-1 and TRBJ1-4; 8 bases map to TRBD1. Germline V CDR1 and CDR2: SGHRS, YFSETQ. Germline trimming cut 4 bases from V and 5 bases from J; bases unmatched to any gene: 7. CDR3 length: 15 amino acids. The CDR3 DNA follows: TGCGCCAGCAGCCCCGGGACAGGCTTCAATGAAAAACTGTTTTTT. This encodes CASSPGTGFNEKLFF.

The rearrangement joins TRBV5-3 to TRBJ1-5; 9 nucleotides line up with TRBD1. TRBV5-3 is identified as an open reading frame with a role that is uncertain. This CDR3 is built from 18 residues. V was pared by 4 bases and J by 1 base, with 12 bases of the junction left unmatched. The CDR3 coding sequence is TGTGCCAGAAGCCCCGGGTCTAACAGGGGGCTCAGCAATCAGCCCCAGCATTTT. Protein product: CARSPGSNRGLSNQPQHF.

This CDR3 is CASSYQQSSGNTIYF. For the CDR3, the DNA is TGTGCCAGCAGTTACCAACAGAGCTCTGGAAACACCATATATTTT. The rearrangement joins TRBV6-5 to TRBJ1-3; D is uncertain. CDR1 and CDR2 from the germline V gene are MNHEY and SVGAGI. CDR3 length equals 15 residues. V was cut by 2 bases and J by 0 bases, with 8 bases left in between.

CDR3 in amino acids: CASSSLTGGTKNIQYF. The CDR3 region has the DNA TGTGCCAGCAGCTCTCTCACAGGGGGAACCAAAAACATTCAGTACTTC. The chain recombines TRBV5-4 with TRBJ2-4; 8 bases agree with TRBD1. Germline V gene lookup returns CDR1 SGHNT and CDR2 YYREEE (reference sequence). The trim removed 3 bases at V and 2 bases at J, leaving 7 bases unmatched. The CDR3 extends over 16 amino acids.

The chain links TRBV7-2 to TRBJ2-7; 8 nucleotides agree with TRBD1. The CDR3 consists of 15 residues. V shed 1 base, J shed 5 bases, and the junction held 7 bases outside the gene matches. Germline CDR1 is SGHTA and CDR2 is FQGNSA. CDR3 loop: CASSLDNRQGNEQYF. Written as DNA, the CDR3 is TGTGCCAGCAGCTTAGACAACCGACAGGGGAACGAGCAGTACTTC. The full variable domain, completed using reference TRBV7-2 and TRBJ2-7, is GAGVSQSPSNKVTEKGKDVELRCDPISGHTALYWYRQSLGQGLEFLIYFQGNSAPDKSGLPSDRFSAERTGGSVSTLTIQRTQQEDSAVYLCASSLDNRQGNEQYFGPGTRLTVT.

The chain links TRBV2 to TRBJ2-7, with TRBD2 as a possible D gene (6 bases). Trimming shortened V by 9 bases and J by 3 bases, and 15 bases separated the two germline ends. The CDR3 has 13 residues. Germline CDR1 and CDR2: SNHLY and FYNNEI. For the CDR3, the DNA is TGTGCCAGAGGGACTGACCGCGACTACGAGCAGTACTTC. Translation gives CARGTDRDYEQYF.

The chain has TRBV27 and TRBJ2-7; D may be TRBD2 (5 bases). The CDR3 is made up of 14 amino acids. V was cut by 4 bases and J by 3 bases, with 13 bases left in between. The V gene's germline CDR1 is MNHEY and CDR2 SMNVEV (reference sequence). CDR3 in amino acids: CASSSLFGNYEQYF. The CDR3 DNA reads as TGTGCCAGCAGTTCACTTTTCGGGAACTACGAGCAGTACTTC.

The chain uses TRBV4-2 and TRBJ2-1; tentative D call: TRBD2 (6 bases). CDR3 length equals 14 residues. Trimming shortened V by 2 bases and J by 5 bases, and 10 bases separated the two germline ends. Germline CDR1 LGHNA, CDR2 YNFKEQ. The DNA for the CDR3 is TGTGCCAGCAGCCAACGGGACTCAGACAATGAGCAGTTCTTC. Its protein is CASSQRDSDNEQFF.

V and J are TRBV19 and TRBJ1-5; the D gene is possibly TRBD1 (5 bases). CDR1 and CDR2 (germline): LNHDA, SQIVND (reference sequence). The V and J ends lost 6 bases and 6 bases respectively, with 15 bases between them. This CDR3 is built from 14 residues. The CDR3 coding sequence is TGTGCCAGTAGCGGGACTTACGGGGTTCAGCCCCAGCATTTT. This sequence encodes CASSGTYGVQPQHF.

This sequence joins TRBV5-1 and TRBJ2-1, with TRBD2 matching over 10 bases. J gave up 8 bases and V 0 bases, and 5 bases lay outside the gene matches. The CDR3 runs 15 residues. Germline V gene lookup returns CDR1 SGHRS and CDR2 YFSETQ. Here the CDR3 reads CASSLETSGWDEQFF. The CDR3 nucleotides read TGCGCCAGCAGCTTGGAGACTAGCGGGTGGGATGAGCAGTTCTTC.